These T cell receptor beta chains were read from a single sample in a study of cytomegalovirus exposure and HLA in healthy donors. Clones were read by immunoSEQ multiplex PCR, and TCRdb kept only the in-frame ones, dropping some. The table records 200,000 or so clones, around 83% of them present only once. The sequenced sample was PBMCs. The receptor set was obtained from a woman aged 45-65 years in good health and CMV-seropositive. CDR3s include the opening cysteine and the closing phenylalanine or tryptophan. D genes are given only for firm matches. Some rows mark clone size as missing; the rest say once, few, many or name a class of expanded clone.

CDR3aa	CDR3nt	j_gene	v_gene	len	abundance	d_gene
CASSLASLIVNTEAFF	TGTGCCAGCAGCTTGGCCTCGTTGATAGTGAACACTGAAGCTTTCTTT	TRBJ1-1	TRBV5-5	16	-	-
CASSGGGGSEKLFF	TGTGCCAGCTCAGGAGGGGGCGGAAGTGAAAAACTGTTTTTT	TRBJ1-4	TRBV18	14	-	TRBD1
CATLGLAGWQKNTQYF	TGTGCCACCCTAGGACTAGCGGGGTGGCAAAAGAATACGCAGTATTTT	TRBJ2-3	TRBV10-3	16	-	TRBD2
CASSREVGPLETQYF	TGTGCCAGCAGCAGGGAGGTAGGCCCCTTGGAGACCCAGTACTTC	TRBJ2-5	TRBV7-8	15	-	-
CSVASGANGLTF	TGCAGCGTTGCCTCTGGGGCCAACGGCCTGACTTTC	TRBJ2-6	TRBV29-1	12	-	-
CASSALQGTERPQHF	TGTGCCAGCAGCGCCTTACAGGGGACAGAACGGCCCCAGCATTTT	TRBJ1-5	TRBV11-2	15	-	TRBD1
CASSDSSGGATQYF	TGTGCCAGCAGTGACTCTAGCGGGGGGGCTACGCAGTATTTT	TRBJ2-3	TRBV6-4	14	-	TRBD2
CASSPGQGSGYGYTF	TGCGCCAGCAGCCCGGGACAGGGATCAGGCTATGGCTACACCTTC	TRBJ1-2	TRBV5-1	15	-	TRBD1
CASSSGQGRQETQYF	TGTGCCAGCAGTTCGGGACAGGGGCGACAAGAGACCCAGTACTTC	TRBJ2-5	TRBV25-1	15	once	TRBD1
CASSLKRIYGYTF	TGTGCCAGCAGTTTAAAGCGAATCTATGGCTACACCTTC	TRBJ1-2	TRBV28	13	-	-
CASSDPPGQTYEQYF	TGTGCCAGCAGTGACCCCCCGGGACAAACCTACGAGCAGTACTTC	TRBJ2-7	TRBV2	15	-	-
CASSQGQLNEKLSF	TGTGCCAGCAGCCAGGGACAGCTTAATGAAAAACTGTCTTTT	TRBJ1-4	TRBV7-9	14	-	TRBD1
CASSVQGNTEAFF	TGTGCCAGCAGCGTTCAGGGGAACACTGAAGCTTTCTTT	TRBJ1-1	TRBV5-5	13	-	-
CASSPRRGALNEQFF	TGTGCCAGCAGCCCACGACGGGGGGCCCTTAATGAGCAGTTCTTC	TRBJ2-1	TRBV11-3	15	-	-
CASSYTGNYGYTF	TGTGCCAGCAGTTACACGGGTAACTATGGCTACACCTTC	TRBJ1-2	TRBV6-5	13	-	-
CASSISPGARSSEAFF	TGTGCCAGCAGCATCTCTCCAGGGGCGCGGTCATCTGAAGCTTTCTTT	TRBJ1-1	TRBV9	16	-	-
CARSLPSGAATTTNYGYTF	TGTGCCAGAAGCTTGCCGTCAGGGGCAGCGACTACCACTAACTATGGCTACACCTTC	TRBJ1-2	TRBV5-3	19	-	-
CASSPGGGGSYNEQFF	TGTGCCAGCAGCCCGGGAGGCGGGGGCTCCTACAATGAGCAGTTCTTC	TRBJ2-1	TRBV5-4	16	-	TRBD2
CASSLEVGGYDDGYTF	TGTGCCAGCAGTTTAGAAGTAGGGGGATACGATGACGGCTACACCTTC	TRBJ1-2	TRBV28	16	once	-
CASSLGAKPNQPQHF	TGTGCCAGCAGCTTAGGGGCGAAACCCAATCAGCCCCAGCATTTT	TRBJ1-5	TRBV11-2	15	-	-
CASRLPDWVSETQYF	TGTGCAAGTCGCTTACCGGACTGGGTCTCAGAGACCCAGTACTTC	TRBJ2-5	TRBV12-2	15	-	-
CASSQGTSSSSSYEQYF	TGTGCCAGCAGTCAGGGGACTAGCTCTTCGAGCTCCTACGAGCAGTACTTC	TRBJ2-7	TRBV28	17	-	TRBD2
CASRQGLNQPQHF	TGTGCCAGCAGACAGGGCCTCAATCAGCCCCAGCATTTT	TRBJ1-5	TRBV6-6	13	-	-
CASRQDYYEQYF	TGTGCCAGCAGACAGGACTATTACGAGCAGTACTTC	TRBJ2-7	TRBV6-6	12	-	-
CASTQGRTYEQYF	TGTGCCAGCACCCAAGGCAGGACCTACGAGCAGTACTTC	TRBJ2-7	TRBV28	13	few	-
CSSSFGTGGAAYEQYF	TGTTCCAGCAGCTTCGGGACAGGGGGCGCAGCCTACGAGCAGTACTTC	TRBJ2-7	TRBV7-9	16	-	TRBD1
CASTGTGSYEQYF	TGTGCCAGCACCGGGACAGGCTCCTACGAGCAGTACTTC	TRBJ2-7	TRBV6-5	13	-	TRBD1
CASSRGNTIYF	TGTGCCAGCAGTCGGGGAAACACCATATATTTT	TRBJ1-3	TRBV6-5	11	-	-
CASSPTGSNEQYF	TGCGCCAGCAGCCCTACAGGAAGCAACGAGCAGTACTTC	TRBJ2-7	TRBV5-1	13	few	-
CASSLETGTPHSGANGLTF	TGTGCCAGCAGCTTAGAGACCGGGACACCCCACTCTGGGGCCAACGGCCTGACTTTC	TRBJ2-6	TRBV7-2	19	few	-
CASVAGGPGEQFF	TGTGCCAGCGTGGCGGGGGGGCCGGGAGAGCAGTTCTTC	TRBJ2-1	TRBV2	13	-	TRBD2
CASSLGAEGSYEQYF	TGTGCCAGCAGTTTGGGCGCTGAGGGCTCCTACGAGCAGTACTTC	TRBJ2-7	TRBV28	15	-	-